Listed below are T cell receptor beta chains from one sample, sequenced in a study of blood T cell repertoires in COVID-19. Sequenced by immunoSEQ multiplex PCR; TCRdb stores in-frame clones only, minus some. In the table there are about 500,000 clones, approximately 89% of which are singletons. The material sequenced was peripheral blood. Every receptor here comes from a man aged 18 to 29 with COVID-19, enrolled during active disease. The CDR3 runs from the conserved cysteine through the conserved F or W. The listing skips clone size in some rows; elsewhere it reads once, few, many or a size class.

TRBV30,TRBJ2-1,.,CAWSEIAAYNEQFF
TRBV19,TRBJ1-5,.,CASSIDLGGVYQPQHF
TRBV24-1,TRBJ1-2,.,CATSEPYREKSYGYTF
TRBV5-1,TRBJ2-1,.,CASSLRRGVSYNEQFF
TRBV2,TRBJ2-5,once,CASSPDRGRRETQYF
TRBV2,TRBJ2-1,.,CATPDRGPEQFF
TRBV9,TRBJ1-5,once,CASSVDLSGKPQHF
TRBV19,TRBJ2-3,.,CASTSQISLDTQYF
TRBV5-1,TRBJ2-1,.,CASSLIAGGRDDEQFF
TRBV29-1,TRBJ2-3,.,CSVEDPERLYLDTQYF
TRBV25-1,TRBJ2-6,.,CASSEYAGGRSGANVLTF
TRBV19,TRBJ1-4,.,CASRLPTNEKLFF
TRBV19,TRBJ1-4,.,CASSIGRNNEKLFF
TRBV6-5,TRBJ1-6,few,CASRTGKSTPLHF
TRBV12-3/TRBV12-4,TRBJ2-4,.,CASSSGEENIQYF
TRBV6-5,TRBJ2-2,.,CASTADSLFTGELFF
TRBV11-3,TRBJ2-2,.,CASSNRGFTGELFF
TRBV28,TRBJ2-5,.,CASKGTGRETQYF
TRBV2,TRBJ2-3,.,CASSEGRGYTDTQYF
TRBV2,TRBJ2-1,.,CASSDPGGGSYNEQFF
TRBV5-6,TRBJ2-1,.,CASSLVGGGRDEQFF
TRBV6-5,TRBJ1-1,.,CASREGRNTEAFF